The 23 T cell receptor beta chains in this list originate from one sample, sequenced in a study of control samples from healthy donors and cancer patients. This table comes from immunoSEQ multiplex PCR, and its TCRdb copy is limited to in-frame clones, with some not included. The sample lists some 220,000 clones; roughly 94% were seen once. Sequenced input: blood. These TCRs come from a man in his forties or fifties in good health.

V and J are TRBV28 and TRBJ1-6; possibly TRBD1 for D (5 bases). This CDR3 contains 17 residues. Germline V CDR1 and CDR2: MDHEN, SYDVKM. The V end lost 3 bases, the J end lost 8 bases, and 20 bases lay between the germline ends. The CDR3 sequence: CASSFGGGWGEDSPLHF. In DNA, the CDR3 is TGTGCCAGCAGTTTTGGGGGGGGTTGGGGAGAGGATTCACCCCTCCACTTT.

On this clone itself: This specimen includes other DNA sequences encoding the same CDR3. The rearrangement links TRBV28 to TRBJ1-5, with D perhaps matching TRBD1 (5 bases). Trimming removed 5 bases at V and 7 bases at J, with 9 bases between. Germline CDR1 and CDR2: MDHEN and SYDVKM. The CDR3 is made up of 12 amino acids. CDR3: CASSLGGQPQHF. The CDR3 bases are TGTGCCAGCAGTCTCGGGGGGCAGCCCCAGCATTTT.

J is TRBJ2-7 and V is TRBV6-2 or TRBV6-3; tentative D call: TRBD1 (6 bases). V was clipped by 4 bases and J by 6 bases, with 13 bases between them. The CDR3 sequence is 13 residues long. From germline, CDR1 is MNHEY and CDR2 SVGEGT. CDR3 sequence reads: CASSSDRRGEQYV. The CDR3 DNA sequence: TGTGCCAGCAGTTCGGACAGACGGGGCGAGCAGTACGTC.

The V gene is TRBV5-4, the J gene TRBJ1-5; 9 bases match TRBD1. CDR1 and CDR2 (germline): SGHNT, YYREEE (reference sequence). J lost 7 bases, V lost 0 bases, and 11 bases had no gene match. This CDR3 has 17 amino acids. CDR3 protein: CASSLAPRTGEDQPQHF. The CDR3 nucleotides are TGTGCCAGCAGCTTGGCCCCCCGGACAGGGGAAGACCAGCCCCAGCATTTT.

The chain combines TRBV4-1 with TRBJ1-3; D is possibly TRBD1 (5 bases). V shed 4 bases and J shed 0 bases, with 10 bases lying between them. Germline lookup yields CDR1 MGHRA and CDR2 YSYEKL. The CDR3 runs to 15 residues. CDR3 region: CASSRDLLSGNTIYF. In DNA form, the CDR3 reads TGCGCCAGCAGCCGGGACCTCCTCTCTGGAAACACCATATATTTT.

CDR3 DNA: TGTGCCAGCAGCTTAGGACAAACAGGGGAAGCGGACTATGGCTACACCTTC. It yields the protein CASSLGQTGEADYGYTF. The gene calls are TRBV7-9 and TRBJ1-2; 7 bases map to TRBD1. This CDR3 comprises 17 residues. With 1 base clipped from V and 3 bases from J, the junction kept 11 bases outside the gene matches. Germline-derived CDR1 and CDR2 are SEHNR and FQNEAQ (reference sequence).

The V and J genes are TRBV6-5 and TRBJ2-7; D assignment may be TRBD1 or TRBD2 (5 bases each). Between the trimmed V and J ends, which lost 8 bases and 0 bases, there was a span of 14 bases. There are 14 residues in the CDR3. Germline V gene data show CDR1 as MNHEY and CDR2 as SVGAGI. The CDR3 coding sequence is TGTGCCAGCTTCCCCGGGACGAGCTCCTACGAGCAGTACGTC. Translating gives CASFPGTSSYEQYV.

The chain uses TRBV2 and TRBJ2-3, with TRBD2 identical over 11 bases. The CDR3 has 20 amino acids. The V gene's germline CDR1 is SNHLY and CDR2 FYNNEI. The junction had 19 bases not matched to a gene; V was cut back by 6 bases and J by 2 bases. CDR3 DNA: TGTGCCAGCAGCCGCTCGGGGCTAGCGGGGGGTCTTAGCAACACAGATACGCAGTATTTT. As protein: CASSRSGLAGGLSNTDTQYF.

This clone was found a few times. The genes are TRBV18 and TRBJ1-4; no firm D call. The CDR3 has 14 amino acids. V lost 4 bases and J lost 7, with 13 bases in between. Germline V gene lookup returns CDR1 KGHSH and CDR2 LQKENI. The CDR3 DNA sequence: TGTGCCAGCTCACAAGATTCCAGTAGTGAAAAACTGTTTTTT. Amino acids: CASSQDSSSEKLFF.

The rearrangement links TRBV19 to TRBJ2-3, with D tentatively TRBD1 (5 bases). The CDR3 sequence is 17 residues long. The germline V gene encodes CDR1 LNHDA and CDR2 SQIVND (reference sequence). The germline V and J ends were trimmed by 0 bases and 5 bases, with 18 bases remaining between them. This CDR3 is CASSIDFSGTGRDTQYF. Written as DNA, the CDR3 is TGTGCCAGTAGTATAGATTTTTCCGGTACAGGCCGAGATACGCAGTATTTT.

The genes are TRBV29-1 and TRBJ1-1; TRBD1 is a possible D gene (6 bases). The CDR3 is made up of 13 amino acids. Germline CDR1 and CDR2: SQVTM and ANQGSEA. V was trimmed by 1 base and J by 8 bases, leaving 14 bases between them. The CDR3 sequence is CSVEAGGGTEAFF. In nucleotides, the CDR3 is TGCAGCGTTGAAGCCGGGGGCGGGACAGAAGCTTTCTTT.

CDR3 sequence: CASSFDRQGIYNEQFF. CDR3 sequence (DNA): TGTGCCAGCAGCTTCGACAGACAGGGTATTTACAATGAGCAGTTCTTC. The chain couples TRBV11-3 to TRBJ2-1; 7 nucleotides line up with TRBD1. The germline CDR1 and CDR2 sequences are SGHNT and YENEEA. The CDR3 length is 16 residues. Trimming at V came to 3 bases and at J to 4 bases, leaving 9 bases not matched to a gene.

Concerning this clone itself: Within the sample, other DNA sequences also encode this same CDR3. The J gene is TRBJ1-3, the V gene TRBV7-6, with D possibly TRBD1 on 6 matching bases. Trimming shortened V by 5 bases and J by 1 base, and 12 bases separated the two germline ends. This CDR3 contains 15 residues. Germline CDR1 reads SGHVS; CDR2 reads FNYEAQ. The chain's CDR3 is CASSLLQGSGNTIYF. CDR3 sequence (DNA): TGTGCCAGCAGCCTATTACAGGGATCTGGAAACACCATATATTTT.

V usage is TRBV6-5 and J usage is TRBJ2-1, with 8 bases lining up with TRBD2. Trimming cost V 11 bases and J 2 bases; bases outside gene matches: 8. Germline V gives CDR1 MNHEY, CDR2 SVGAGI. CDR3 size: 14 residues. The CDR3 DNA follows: TGTGCCGCCGGGGCGGGGGGTCCCTACAATGAGCAGTTCTTC. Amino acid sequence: CAAGAGGPYNEQFF.

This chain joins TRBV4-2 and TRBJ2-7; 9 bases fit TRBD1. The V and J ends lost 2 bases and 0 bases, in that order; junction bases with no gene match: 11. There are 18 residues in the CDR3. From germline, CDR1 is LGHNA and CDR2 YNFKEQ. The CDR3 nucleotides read TGTGCCAGCAGCCAACGACTAAGTACGACAGGGGGCTCCTACGAGCAGTACTTC. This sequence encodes CASSQRLSTTGGSYEQYF.

Here the CDR3 reads CASTETGNYGYTF. CDR3 in DNA: TGTGCCAGTACGGAGACAGGGAACTATGGCTACACCTTC. The chain links TRBV19 to TRBJ1-2; 7 bases agree with TRBD1. The CDR3 is made up of 13 amino acids. The germline gives CDR1 LNHDA, CDR2 SQIVND (reference sequence). V was clipped by 7 bases and J by 2 bases; unmatched bases: 4.

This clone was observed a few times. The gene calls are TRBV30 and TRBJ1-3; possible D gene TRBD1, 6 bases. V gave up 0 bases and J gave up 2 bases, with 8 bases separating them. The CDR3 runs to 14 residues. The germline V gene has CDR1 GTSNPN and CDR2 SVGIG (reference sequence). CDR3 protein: CAWSVKGAGNTIYF. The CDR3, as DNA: TGTGCCTGGAGTGTGAAGGGGGCTGGAAACACCATATATTTT.

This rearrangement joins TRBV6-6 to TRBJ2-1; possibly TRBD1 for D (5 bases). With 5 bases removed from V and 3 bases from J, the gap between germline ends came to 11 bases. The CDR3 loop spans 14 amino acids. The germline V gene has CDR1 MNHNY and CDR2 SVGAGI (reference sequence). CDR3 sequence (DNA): TGTGCCAGCAGTGCACGGACAAGCTACAATGAGCAGTTCTTC. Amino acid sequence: CASSARTSYNEQFF.

The CDR3 reads CASSFNTGELFF. In DNA form, the CDR3 reads TGTGCCAGCAGTTTTAACACCGGGGAGCTGTTTTTT. The genes are TRBV27 and TRBJ2-2; D remains unclear. The CDR3 is made up of 12 amino acids. Germline V gives CDR1 MNHEY, CDR2 SMNVEV (reference sequence). Trimming stripped 3 bases from V and 2 bases from J, with 1 base between.

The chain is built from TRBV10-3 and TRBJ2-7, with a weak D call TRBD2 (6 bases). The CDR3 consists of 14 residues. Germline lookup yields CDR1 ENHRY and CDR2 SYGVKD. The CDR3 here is CAISERGGSSEQYV. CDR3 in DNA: TGTGCCATCAGTGAGCGTGGGGGGTCCTCCGAGCAGTACGTC.

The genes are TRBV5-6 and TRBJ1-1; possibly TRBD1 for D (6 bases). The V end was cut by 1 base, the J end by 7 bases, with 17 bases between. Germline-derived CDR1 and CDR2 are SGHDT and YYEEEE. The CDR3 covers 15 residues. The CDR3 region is CASSLPNLGQNEAFF. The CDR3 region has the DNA TGTGCCAGCAGCTTGCCCAACCTCGGACAGAATGAAGCTTTCTTT.

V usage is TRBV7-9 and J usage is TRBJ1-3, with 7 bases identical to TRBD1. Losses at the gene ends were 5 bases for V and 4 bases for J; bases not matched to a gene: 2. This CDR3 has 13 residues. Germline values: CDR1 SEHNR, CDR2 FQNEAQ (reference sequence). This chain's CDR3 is CASSGTAGNTIYF. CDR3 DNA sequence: TGTGCCAGCAGCGGGACAGCAGGAAACACCATATATTTT.

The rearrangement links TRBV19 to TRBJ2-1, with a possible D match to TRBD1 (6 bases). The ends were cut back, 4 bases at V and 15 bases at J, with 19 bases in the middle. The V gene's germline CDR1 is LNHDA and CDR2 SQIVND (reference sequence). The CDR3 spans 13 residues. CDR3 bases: TGTGCCAGTAGTACCCCTCCGCCAGGGGATGTGTTCTTC. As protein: CASSTPPPGDVFF.